The 18 T cell receptor beta chains below were found in one sample sequenced in a study of OX40 agonist ivuxolimab in advanced cancers. Only in-frame clones appear in the TCRdb table, and some are missing; sequencing was by immunoSEQ multiplex PCR. The table includes 15,000 to 20,000 clones, 84% detected once. The sequencing used CD4+ or CD8+ T cells sorted from blood, collected in a trial of the OX40 agonist ivuxolimab. The source of these receptors is an adult with an advanced solid tumor such as melanoma, head and neck, liver or kidney cancer.

Written as DNA, the CDR3 is TGTGCTCCCTCGTGGGAAAGGGTTTCACCCCTCCACTTT. Its protein product is CAPSWERVSPLHF. The chain joins TRBV5-5 to TRBJ1-6; D is unresolved. CDR1 is SGHKS and CDR2 is YYEKEE in the germline V gene (reference sequence). The CDR3 covers 13 residues.

This sequence joins TRBV7-9 and TRBJ2-7, with no clear D. The length of the CDR3 is 12 residues. Trimming shortened V by 3 bases and J by 0 bases, and 3 bases separated the two germline ends. Germline CDR1 is SEHNR and CDR2 is FQNEAQ (reference sequence). The CDR3 here is CASSFPSYEQYF. The CDR3 DNA reads TGTGCCAGCAGCTTCCCCTCCTACGAGCAGTACTTC. Drawing the rest from reference TRBV7-9 and TRBJ2-7, the complete variable domain is DTGVSQNPRHKITKRGQNVTFRCDPISEHNRLYWYRQTLGQGPEFLTYFQNEAQLEKSRLLSDRFSAERPKGSFSTLEIQRTEQGDSAMYLCASSFPSYEQYFGPGTRLTVT.

The table lists this clone with a few counts. The J gene is TRBJ2-6, the V gene TRBV5-4, with 10 bases that match TRBD1. The CDR3 extends over 18 amino acids. Trimming took 6 bases from V and 0 from J; bases not matched to a gene: 9. Germline-derived CDR1 and CDR2 are SGHNT and YYREEE (reference sequence). The CDR3 region is CASNPDRGESSGANVLTF. The CDR3 DNA reads TGTGCCAGCAACCCGGACAGGGGGGAATCCTCTGGGGCCAACGTCCTGACTTTC.

Note on this clone: Distinct nucleotide sequences in the sample also encode this CDR3. This chain connects TRBV9 to TRBJ2-3; 10 bases line up with TRBD2. The CDR3 length is 19 residues. CDR1 SGDLS and CDR2 YYNGEE come from the germline V gene. V shed 3 bases and J 6 bases; nucleotides not matched to a gene: 19. In DNA, the CDR3 is TGTGCCAGCAGCGATCCCTTCACCGGGACTAGCGACCCCACGGATACGCAGTATTTT. Translated, it gives CASSDPFTGTSDPTDTQYF.

The chain combines TRBV18 with TRBJ1-6, with D tentatively TRBD1 (5 bases). This CDR3 is 16 amino acids long. Germline CDR1 KGHSH, CDR2 LQKENI. Trimming took 4 bases from V and 3 from J, leaving 13 bases between them. Written as DNA, the CDR3 is TGTGCCAGCTCACGCTCAGACAGCGACTATAATTCACCCCTCCACTTT. Translation gives CASSRSDSDYNSPLHF.

CDR3: CASSGQGVHEQYF. CDR3 DNA: TGTGCCAGCAGTGGGCAGGGGGTTCACGAGCAGTACTTC. The genes are TRBV2 and TRBJ2-7, with 7 bases matching TRBD1. V trimming: 4 bases; J trimming: 5 bases; junction bases outside the gene matches: 5. The CDR3 spans 13 residues. Looked up from germline, CDR1 is SNHLY and CDR2 is FYNNEI.

This rearrangement joins TRBV5-1 to TRBJ2-5; the match to TRBD1 covers 9 bases. J lost 4 bases, V lost 0 bases, and 4 bases had no gene match. The CDR3 totals 15 residues. Germline CDR1 reads SGHRS; CDR2 reads YFSETQ. CDR3 DNA: TGCGCCAGCAGCTTGGGGGGACAGGGAGGAGAGACCCAGTACTTC. It translates to CASSLGGQGGETQYF.

The chain uses TRBV28 and TRBJ2-7, with no clear D. V lost 4 bases and J 1 base, leaving 11 bases between the germline ends. This CDR3 region has 14 residues. The germline gives CDR1 MDHEN, CDR2 SYDVKM. CDR3: CASSSTNPSYEQYF. CDR3 nucleotide sequence: TGTGCCAGCAGTTCGACAAATCCTTCCTACGAGCAGTACTTC.

The chain is built from TRBV7-2 and TRBJ2-4, with 10 positions matching TRBD2. Looked up from germline, CDR1 is SGHTA and CDR2 is FQGNSA. With 6 bases clipped from V and 4 bases from J, the junction kept 6 bases outside the gene matches. The CDR3 has 15 residues. The CDR3 is CASSRGLAEKNIQYF. CDR3 in DNA: TGTGCCAGCAGTCGAGGACTAGCGGAAAAAAACATTCAGTACTTC.

As to this clone: Other DNA variants within this sample encode the same CDR3. As DNA, the CDR3 is TGTGCCAGCAGTTTGGGGCAGGGGGCGCCCTATGGCTACACCTTC. Translating it yields CASSLGQGAPYGYTF. The J gene is TRBJ1-2, the V gene TRBV28; 8 positions match TRBD1. The CDR3 has 15 amino acids. Germline V gene lookup returns CDR1 MDHEN and CDR2 SYDVKM. V was pared by 3 bases and J by 4 bases, with 7 bases of the junction left unmatched.

The gene calls are TRBV7-8 and TRBJ2-1; D is perhaps TRBD2 (7 bases). The germline CDR1 and CDR2 sequences are SGHVS and FQNEAQ. This CDR3 region has 16 residues. V lost 5 bases, J lost 1 base, and 15 bases lay in between. As DNA, the CDR3 is TGTGCCAGCAGCCCCGTGGGGGGGCGGTCCTACAATGAGCAGTTCTTC. Amino acids: CASSPVGGRSYNEQFF.

This chain links TRBV28 with TRBJ1-2; 7 positions agree with TRBD1. CDR3 length: 19 amino acids. Germline V gives CDR1 MDHEN, CDR2 SYDVKM. Unmatched junction bases numbered 22, after V lost 5 bases and J lost 4 bases. CDR3 coding DNA: TGTGCCAGCAGTCTCAGATTAGGTATAAAATCCCGGGACAGCTATGGCTACACCTTC. This translates into CASSLRLGIKSRDSYGYTF.

The rearrangement uses TRBV4-1 and TRBJ2-7; no firm D call. The CDR3 covers 17 residues. V was cut by 2 bases and J by 0 bases, with 17 bases left in between. The germline V gene has CDR1 MGHRA and CDR2 YSYEKL. The CDR3 spells CASSQRVDGRNSYEQYF. CDR3 in DNA: TGCGCCAGCAGCCAACGGGTTGACGGGCGGAACTCCTACGAGCAGTACTTC.

The chain recombines TRBV27 with TRBJ1-4, with 10 nucleotides matching TRBD1. The CDR3 is 14 amino acids. Trimming took 6 bases from V and 4 from J; bases not matched to a gene: 2. Germline V CDR1 and CDR2: MNHEY, SMNVEV (reference sequence). DNA for the CDR3: TGTGCCAGCAGGCGGACAGGGGGTAATGAAAAACTGTTTTTT. Protein: CASRRTGGNEKLFF. The whole variable domain, remainder taken from reference TRBV27 and TRBJ1-4, is EAQVTQNPRYLITVTGKKLTVTCSQNMNHEYMSWYRQDPGLGLRQIYYSMNVEVTDKGDVPEGYKVSRKEKRNFPLILESPSPNQTSLYFCASRRTGGNEKLFFGSGTQLSVL.

This clone was seen more than once but under ten times. V usage is TRBV5-6 and J usage is TRBJ1-5; D is ambiguous. The CDR3 loop spans 12 amino acids. CDR1 and CDR2 (germline): SGHDT, YYEEEE. V dropped 2 bases and J dropped 4 bases, with 4 bases sitting between them. This chain's CDR3 is CASSFGNQPQHF. The CDR3, as DNA: TGTGCCAGCAGCTTCGGGAATCAGCCCCAGCATTTT.

The chain has TRBV6-6 and TRBJ1-1; the match to TRBD1 covers 7 bases. Germline CDR1 and CDR2: MNHNY and SVGAGI (reference sequence). Unmatched junction bases numbered 4, after V lost 5 bases and J lost 1 base. The CDR3 runs 14 residues. CDR3 protein: CASSKQGRNTEAFF. CDR3 sequence (DNA): TGTGCCAGCAGTAAACAGGGGAGGAACACTGAAGCTTTCTTT.

V usage is TRBV30 and J usage is TRBJ2-3; TRBD2 is a possible D gene (5 bases). Germline CDR1 is GTSNPN and CDR2 is SVGIG (reference sequence). V lost 0 bases to trimming and J lost 5 bases, with 9 bases between them. This CDR3 has 13 amino acids. In DNA form, the CDR3 reads TGTGCCTGGAGTGTACGAGGGTTAGATACGCAGTATTTT. It encodes CAWSVRGLDTQYF.

This rearrangement joins TRBV6-6 to TRBJ1-5; possibly TRBD1 for D (6 bases). This CDR3 contains 16 residues. The V gene lost 2 bases and the J gene lost 0 bases, with 11 bases spanning the gap. Germline V gene lookup returns CDR1 MNHNY and CDR2 SVGAGI (reference sequence). CDR3 sequence: CASSYGGTFSNQPQHF. CDR3 coding DNA: TGTGCCAGCAGTTACGGGGGGACATTTAGCAATCAGCCCCAGCATTTT.